The clone carrying this T cell receptor (beta chain) occurred many times. One entry per CDR3 protein results from TCRdb running MiXCR on the 5' RACE reads. Of tens of thousands of distinct CDR3 sequences in the sample, about 9.8% were seen once. The time point here: blood at routine non-recurrence follow-up after resection. This entry belongs to a study of spatial heterogeneity in lung cancer. V shed 1 base and J shed 0 bases, with 6 bases lying between them. The CDR3 length is 14 residues. The chain carries TRBV12-3 or TRBV12-4 and TRBJ2-5, with D hard to call. The specimen was PBMCs, collected at follow-up. This TCR was recovered from a male donor with early-stage non-small cell lung cancer. CDR3 region: CASSLGTYQETQYF. CDR3 nucleotide sequence: TGTGCCAGCAGTTTAGGAACGTACCAAGAGACCCAGTACTTC.